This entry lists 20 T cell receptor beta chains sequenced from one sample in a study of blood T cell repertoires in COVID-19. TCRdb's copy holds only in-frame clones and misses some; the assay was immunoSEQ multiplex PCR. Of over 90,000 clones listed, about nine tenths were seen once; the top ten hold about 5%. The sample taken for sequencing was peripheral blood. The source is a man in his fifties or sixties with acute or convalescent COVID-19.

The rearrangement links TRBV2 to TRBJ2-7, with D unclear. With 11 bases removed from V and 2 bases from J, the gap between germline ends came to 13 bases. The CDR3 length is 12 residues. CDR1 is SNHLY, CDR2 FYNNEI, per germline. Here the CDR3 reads CAGGRVTYEQYF. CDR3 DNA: TGTGCCGGCGGCCGGGTGACCTACGAGCAGTACTTC.

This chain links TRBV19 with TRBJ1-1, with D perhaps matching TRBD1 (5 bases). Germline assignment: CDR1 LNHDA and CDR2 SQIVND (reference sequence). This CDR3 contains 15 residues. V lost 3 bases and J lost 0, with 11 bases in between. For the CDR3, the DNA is TGTGCCAGTAGTATCTTTTTGACAGTGAACACTGAAGCTTTCTTT. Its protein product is CASSIFLTVNTEAFF. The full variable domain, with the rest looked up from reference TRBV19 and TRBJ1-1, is DGGITQSPKYLFRKEGQNVTLSCEQNLNHDAMYWYRQDPGQGLRLIYYSQIVNDFQKGDIAEGYSVSREKKESFPLTVTSAQKNPTAFYLCASSIFLTVNTEAFFGQGTRLTVV.

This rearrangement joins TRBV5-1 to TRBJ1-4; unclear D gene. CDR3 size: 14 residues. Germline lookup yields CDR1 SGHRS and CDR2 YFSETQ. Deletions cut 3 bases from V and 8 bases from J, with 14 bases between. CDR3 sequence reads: CASSSFGVGEKLFF. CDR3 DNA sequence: TGCGCCAGCAGCTCATTCGGGGTAGGAGAAAAACTGTTTTTT.

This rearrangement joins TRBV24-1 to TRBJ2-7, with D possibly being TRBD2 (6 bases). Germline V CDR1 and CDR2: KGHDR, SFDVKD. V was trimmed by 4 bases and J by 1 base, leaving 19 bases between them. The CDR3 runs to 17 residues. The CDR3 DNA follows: TGTGCCACCAGTGACCTCTGGGAGGTTATAGGTTCCTACGAGCAGTACTTC. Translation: CATSDLWEVIGSYEQYF.

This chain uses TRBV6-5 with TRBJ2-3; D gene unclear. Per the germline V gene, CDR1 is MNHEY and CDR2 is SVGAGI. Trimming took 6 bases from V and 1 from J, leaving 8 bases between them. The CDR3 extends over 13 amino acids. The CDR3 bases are TGTGCCAGCAGCCTACTCGGCACAGATACGCAGTATTTT. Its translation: CASSLLGTDTQYF.

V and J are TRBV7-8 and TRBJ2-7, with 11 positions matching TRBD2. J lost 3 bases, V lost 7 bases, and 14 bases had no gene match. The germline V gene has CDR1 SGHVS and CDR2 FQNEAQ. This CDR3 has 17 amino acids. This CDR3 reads CASIPRGTSGLFYEQYF. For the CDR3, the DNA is TGTGCCAGCATCCCCCGCGGGACTAGCGGATTATTCTACGAGCAGTACTTC.

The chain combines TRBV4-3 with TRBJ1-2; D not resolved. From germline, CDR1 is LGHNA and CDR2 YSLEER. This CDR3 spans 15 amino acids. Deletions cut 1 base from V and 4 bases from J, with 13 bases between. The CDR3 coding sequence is TGCGCCAGCAGCCAAGCGCTAGGAGGTCCCTATGGCTACACCTTC. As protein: CASSQALGGPYGYTF.

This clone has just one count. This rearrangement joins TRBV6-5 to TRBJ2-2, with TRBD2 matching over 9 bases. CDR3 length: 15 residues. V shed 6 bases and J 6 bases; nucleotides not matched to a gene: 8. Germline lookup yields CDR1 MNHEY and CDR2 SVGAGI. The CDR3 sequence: CASSWTSAAAGELFF. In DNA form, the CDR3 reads TGTGCCAGCAGCTGGACTAGCGCGGCGGCCGGGGAGCTGTTTTTT.

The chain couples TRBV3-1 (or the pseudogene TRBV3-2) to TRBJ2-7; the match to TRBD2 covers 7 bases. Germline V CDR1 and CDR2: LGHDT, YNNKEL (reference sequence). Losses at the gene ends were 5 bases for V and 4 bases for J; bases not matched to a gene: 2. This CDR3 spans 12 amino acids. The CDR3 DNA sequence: TGTGCCAGCAGCTACGGGGGGTACGAGCAGTACTTC. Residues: CASSYGGYEQYF.

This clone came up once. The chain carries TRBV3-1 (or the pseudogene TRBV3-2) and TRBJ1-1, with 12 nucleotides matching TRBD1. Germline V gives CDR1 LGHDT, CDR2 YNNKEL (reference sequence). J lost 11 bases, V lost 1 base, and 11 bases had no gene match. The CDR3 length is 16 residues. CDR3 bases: TGTGCCAGCAGCCAAGCAGCCGGGACAGGGGGCGGAGAGGCTTTCTTT. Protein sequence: CASSQAAGTGGGEAFF.

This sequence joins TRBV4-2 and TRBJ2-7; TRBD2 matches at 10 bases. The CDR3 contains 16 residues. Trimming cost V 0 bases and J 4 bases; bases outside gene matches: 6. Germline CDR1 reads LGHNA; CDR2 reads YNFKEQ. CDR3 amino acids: CASSQDSLAGEYEQYF. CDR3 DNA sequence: TGTGCCAGCAGCCAAGATTCGCTAGCGGGAGAATACGAGCAGTACTTC.

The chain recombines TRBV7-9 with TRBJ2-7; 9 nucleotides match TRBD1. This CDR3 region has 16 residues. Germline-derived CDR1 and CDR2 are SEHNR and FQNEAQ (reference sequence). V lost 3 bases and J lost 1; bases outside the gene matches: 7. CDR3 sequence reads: CASSFRPGQGSYEQYF. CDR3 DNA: TGTGCCAGCAGCTTCCGGCCGGGACAGGGTTCCTACGAGCAGTACTTC. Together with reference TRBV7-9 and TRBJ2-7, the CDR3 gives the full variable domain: DTGVSQNPRHKITKRGQNVTFRCDPISEHNRLYWYRQTLGQGPEFLTYFQNEAQLEKSRLLSDRFSAERPKGSFSTLEIQRTEQGDSAMYLCASSFRPGQGSYEQYFGPGTRLTVT.

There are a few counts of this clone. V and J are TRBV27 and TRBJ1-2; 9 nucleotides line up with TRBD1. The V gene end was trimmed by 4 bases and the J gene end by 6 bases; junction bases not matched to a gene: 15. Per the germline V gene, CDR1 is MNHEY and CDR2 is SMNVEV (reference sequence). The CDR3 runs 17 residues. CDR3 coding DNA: TGTGCCAGCAGTTCAACCCCTCAGACAGGGGGGTTCAATGGCTACACCTTC. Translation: CASSSTPQTGGFNGYTF.

Here the CDR3 DNA reads TGTGCCAGCAGCGTATCCACTAGCGGGAGTGATGAGCAGTTCTTC. This codes for CASSVSTSGSDEQFF. This rearrangement joins TRBV9 to TRBJ2-1; 11 nucleotides align to TRBD2. Germline V gene lookup returns CDR1 SGDLS and CDR2 YYNGEE. The trim removed 1 base at V and 8 bases at J, leaving 5 bases unmatched. The CDR3 contains 15 residues. Together with reference TRBV9 and TRBJ2-1, the CDR3 gives the full variable domain: DSGVTQTPKHLITATGQRVTLRCSPRSGDLSVYWYQQSLDQGLQFLIQYYNGEERAKGNILERFSAQQFPDLHSELNLSSLELGDSALYFCASSVSTSGSDEQFFGPGTRLTVL.

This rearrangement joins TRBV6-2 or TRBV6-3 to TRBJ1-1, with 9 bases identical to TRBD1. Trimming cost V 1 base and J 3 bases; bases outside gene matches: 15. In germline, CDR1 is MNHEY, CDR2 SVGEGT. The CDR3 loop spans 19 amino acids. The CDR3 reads CASSYFRDREAARDTEAFF. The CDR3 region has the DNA TGTGCCAGCAGTTACTTCCGGGACAGGGAGGCCGCGAGGGACACTGAAGCTTTCTTT.

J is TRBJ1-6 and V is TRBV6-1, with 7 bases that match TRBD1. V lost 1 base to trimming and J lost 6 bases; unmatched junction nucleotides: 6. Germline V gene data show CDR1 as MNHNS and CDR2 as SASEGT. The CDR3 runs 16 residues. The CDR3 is CASSEVVAGGNSPLHF. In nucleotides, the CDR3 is TGTGCCAGCAGTGAAGTCGTGGCAGGGGGTAATTCACCCCTCCACTTT.

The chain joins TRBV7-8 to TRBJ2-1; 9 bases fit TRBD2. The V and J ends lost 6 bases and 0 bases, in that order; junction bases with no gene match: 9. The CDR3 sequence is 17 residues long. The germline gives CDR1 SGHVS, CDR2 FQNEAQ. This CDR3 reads CASRTKAGGSSYNEQFF. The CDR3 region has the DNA TGTGCCAGCAGGACTAAAGCGGGAGGTAGCTCCTACAATGAGCAGTTCTTC.

In DNA, the CDR3 is TGTGCCAGTAGAGATAGCGGGAGCTCGTCCGGTGAGCAGTTCTTC. Protein product: CASRDSGSSSGEQFF. The chain uses TRBV19 and TRBJ2-1, with 9 bases identical to TRBD2. The CDR3 has 15 residues. CDR1 is LNHDA, CDR2 SQIVND, per germline (reference sequence). Trimming took 6 bases from V and 9 from J; bases not matched to a gene: 12.

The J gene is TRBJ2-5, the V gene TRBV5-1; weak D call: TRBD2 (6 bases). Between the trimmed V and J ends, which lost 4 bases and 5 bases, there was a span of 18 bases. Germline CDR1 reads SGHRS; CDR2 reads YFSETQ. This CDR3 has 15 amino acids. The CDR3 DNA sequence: TGCGCCAGCAGCCCGGGGACTCTCGGGCTGGAGACCCAGTACTTC. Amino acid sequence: CASSPGTLGLETQYF. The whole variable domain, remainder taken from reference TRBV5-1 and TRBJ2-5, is KAGVTQTPRYLIKTRGQQVTLSCSPISGHRSVSWYQQTPGQGLQFLFEYFSETQRNKGNFPGRFSGRQFSNSRSEMNVSTLELGDSALYLCASSPGTLGLETQYFGPGTRLLVL.

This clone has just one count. For the CDR3, the DNA is TGCGCCAGCAGCCTCTTTACAGGAGCGAACACTGAAGCTTTCTTT. It translates to CASSLFTGANTEAFF. The J gene is TRBJ1-1, the V gene TRBV4-3, with D possibly being TRBD1 (5 bases). Germline CDR1 and CDR2: LGHNA and YSLEER. The CDR3 consists of 15 residues. V gave up 4 bases and J gave up 1 base, with 13 bases separating them.